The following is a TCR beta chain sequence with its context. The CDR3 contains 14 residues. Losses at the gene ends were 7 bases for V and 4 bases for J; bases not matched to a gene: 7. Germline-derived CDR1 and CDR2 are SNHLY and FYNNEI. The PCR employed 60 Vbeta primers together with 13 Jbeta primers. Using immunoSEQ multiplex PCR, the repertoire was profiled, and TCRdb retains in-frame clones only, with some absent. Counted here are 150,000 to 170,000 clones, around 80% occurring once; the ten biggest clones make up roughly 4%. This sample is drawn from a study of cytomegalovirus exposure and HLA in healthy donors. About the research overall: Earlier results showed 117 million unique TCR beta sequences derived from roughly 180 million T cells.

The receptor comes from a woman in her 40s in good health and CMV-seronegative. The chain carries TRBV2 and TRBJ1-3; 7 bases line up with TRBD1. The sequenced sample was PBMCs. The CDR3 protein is CASIGQAVGNTIYF. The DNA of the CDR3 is TGTGCCAGCATAGGACAGGCGGTGGGAAACACCATATATTTT.